This T cell receptor beta chain was obtained from a study of blood T cell repertoires in COVID-19 (dated by TCRdb to about 2020). For the wider study: Collaborator samples came from the United States, Italy and Spain and covered acute and convalescent phases of COVID-19. Samples came from the ongoing ImmuneRACE study (first 160 participants) plus 1,254 subjects from 6 global collaborators. The repertoires were released in a freely available public database meant as a resource for research on the immune response to SARS-CoV-2. The material from the prospective study consisted of cDNA or gDNA derived from T cells, B-cell-depleted T cells, or PBMCs. Where available, HLA class I and class II types were obtained from metadata supplied by the sample provider rather than from assay-based typing. Deeply sampled blood TCRbeta repertoires from subjects exposed to, actively infected with, or recovered from COVID-19 were included in the dataset. Nearly every sample came with metadata listing a de-identified subject ID, COVID-19 status, age in years and sex. Paper-wide results and their limitations: Clinical and demographic metadata were provided uncurated, with the amount varying by source and participant.

Another Seattle source contributed samples from volunteer blood donors who had recovered from COVID-19. The collaborating institutions used their own protocols to collect whole blood in K2EDTA tubes. For TCRbeta analysis, collaborators shipped samples in one of three forms: frozen whole blood, isolated PBMCs, or DNA extracted from either of those sample types. CDR1 and CDR2 were assigned from the germline V gene (reference sequence) as LNHDA and SQIVND. The CDR3 spans 12 residues, from the cysteine through the phenylalanine. The entry retains the CDR3 DNA only, 36 bases that are in frame from base 1. For this chain, trimming is 10 bases at the V end and 0 bases at the J end, and the number of junction bases without a gene match is 3. TCRbeta CDR3 regions were amplified from genomic DNA by means of the immunoSEQ Assay, a bias-controlled multiplex PCR. The original pipeline was this. The number of nucleated cells in each sample was estimated from the amplification of reference gene primers within the assay. To quantify the absolute abundance of each unique TCRbeta CDR3 rearrangement, sequence reads were collapsed and filtered. For each sample, productive Simpson clonality was calculated as the square root of Simpson's diversity index across productive rearrangements. TCRdb took this table from immuneACCESS and kept in-frame rearrangements with V and J called. Such tables lack part of the clones; where checked against another copy, unresolved V genes explain under half of the gap, and the rest is unexplained. V, J and clone size are those of that table, while D and trimming were read from the DNA. The sample data list 280,000 or so clones, and 75% to 90% of these were observed just once. Together, the top ten hold around 2.1% of the sample.

On this clone itself: This clone's antigen is unknown. Base qualities are missing; no much larger clone stands one base away.

The receptor's source is a woman in her twenties or thirties who had recovered from COVID-19. Specimen: peripheral blood. In this chain, TRBV19 is recombined with TRBJ2-7; the junction holds 7 bases that match TRBD2. The CDR3 reads as follows: CATRDYSYEQYF. The DNA sequence is as follows: TGTGCCACCAGGGACTACTCCTACGAGCAGTACTTC.